Listed below are T cell receptor beta chains from one sample, sequenced in a study of regulatory T cells in long-lasting Graves disease. TCRdb re-analysed the multiplex PCR reads in MiXCR, keeping a single row per CDR3 protein. This sample has 360,000 or so distinct CDR3 sequences, with about 11% found just once. These data are also associated with another study on T cells in Graves' hyperthyroidism and ophthalmopathy.

The sample in question was peripheral blood mononuclear cells (PBMCs), obtained at new diagnosis, from a patient treated with antithyroid drugs. These receptors were collected from a woman between 18 and 29 years old with Graves disease. Both conserved end residues are trimmed from each CDR3.

j_gene | v_gene | CDR3aa
TRBJ1-1 | TRBV30 | AWRRENTEAF
TRBJ1-4 | TRBV9 | ASSVRPETTNEKLF
TRBJ1-2 | TRBV30 | ALSGHHRNYGYT
TRBJ2-7 | TRBV29-1 | SVSGGEGDSSYEQY
TRBJ2-3 | TRBV3-1 | ASSQDGGGAVSADTQY
TRBJ2-1 | TRBV28 | ASSFGTGFYNEQF
TRBJ2-1 | TRBV11-2 | ASRRSGRNQRGEF
TRBJ2-7 | TRBV11-2 | ASRPQNKGRGDEQY
TRBJ2-3 | TRBV6-5 | ASSYGSGGADTQY
TRBJ2-1 | TRBV12-3/TRBV12-4 | ASYVGTGSLPYYNEQF
TRBJ2-3 | TRBV7-3 | ASSFLGLAGVADTQY
TRBJ2-5 | TRBV7-2 | ASSPSPDRSWETQY
TRBJ2-1 | TRBV27 | ASTRRGHVLNEQF
TRBJ2-5 | TRBV29-1 | SGSKLSETQY
TRBJ2-2 | TRBV10-3 | AISVPPRFPPGELF
TRBJ2-6 | TRBV7-3 | ASSLGVPGANVLT
TRBJ2-1 | TRBV2 | ASSEDSSGRATEQF
TRBJ1-2 | TRBV20-1 | SAPPMGQTYGYT
TRBJ2-2 | TRBV12-3/TRBV12-4 | ASSGDRTENTGELF
TRBJ2-2 | TRBV7-2 | ASSQDRAGTGELF
TRBJ1-6 | TRBV4-1 | ASSQEGGNSYNSPLH
TRBJ2-3 | TRBV12-5 | ASGLESSTDTQY
TRBJ1-2 | TRBV6-1 | ASRPPGQGARGYT
TRBJ2-7 | TRBV20-1 | SATGWAGGYEQY
TRBJ2-1 | TRBV14 | ASSQPTSGRPGQNEQF
TRBJ2-6 | TRBV3-1 | ASSFRQLGSRANVLT
TRBJ2-1 | TRBV20-1 | SVLSYNEQF
TRBJ1-5 | TRBV20-1 | SVGVYSNQPQH
TRBJ1-2 | TRBV14 | ASSQLQYYGYT
TRBJ1-5 | TRBV7-2 | ASSAWTGELYNQPQH
TRBJ2-5 | TRBV7-9 | ASSLYRGEETQY
TRBJ1-1 | TRBV19 | ASSIPRITEAF
TRBJ2-1 | TRBV12-3/TRBV12-4 | ASSQTSGGFSSYNEQF
TRBJ1-2 | TRBV11-2 | ASSLFRPTSESNYGYT
TRBJ1-1 | TRBV29-1 | SARDITNTEAF
TRBJ1-1 | TRBV30 | AWSDDLGMNTEAF
TRBJ2-7 | TRBV20-1 | SANQGGEIHEQY
TRBJ1-5 | TRBV14 | ASSQGGLGAQPQH
TRBJ1-6 | TRBV7-2 | ASSLGQGAKNSPLH
TRBJ2-2 | TRBV6-2/TRBV6-3 | ASSYRDRGRANTGELF
TRBJ2-7 | TRBV27 | ASSQAGVGSYEQY
TRBJ2-1 | TRBV7-9 | ASSFSEVDEQF
TRBJ2-5 | TRBV25-1 | ASSERWTGGGETQY
TRBJ2-3 | TRBV5-6 | ASSWVAGVRNTQY
TRBJ1-1 | TRBV25-1 | ASLQGAEAF